Shown below are 30 T cell receptor beta chains from a single sample sequenced in a study of glioma-infiltrating T cells after dendritic cell vaccination. Generated by immunoSEQ multiplex PCR, the TCRdb table keeps only in-frame clones and is missing some. The data hold 93,000 or so clones, with 70% to 80% observed a single time. The source was blood, collected before dendritic cell vaccination. Receptors originate from a human donor with glioblastoma.

The genes are TRBV7-9 and TRBJ1-1; no firm D call. The CDR3 has 12 residues. Per the germline V gene, CDR1 is SEHNR and CDR2 is FQNEAQ (reference sequence). V was pared by 7 bases and J by 5 bases, with 11 bases between. CDR3 sequence: CASKNLVTEAFF. In DNA form, the CDR3 reads TGTGCCAGCAAGAATTTAGTGACTGAAGCTTTCTTT.

The chain links TRBV14 to TRBJ2-5, with D uncertain. CDR3 length equals 15 residues. Trimming stripped 0 bases from V and 7 bases from J, with 15 bases between. Germline loops: CDR1 SGHDN, CDR2 FVKESK. The CDR3 region is CASSQDPAGLGTQYF. The CDR3 DNA sequence: TGTGCCAGCAGCCAAGATCCGGCAGGTCTCGGGACCCAGTACTTC.

The chain joins TRBV11-2 to TRBJ2-1; TRBD1 is a possible D gene (6 bases). V lost 5 bases and J lost 2, with 13 bases in between. The CDR3 sequence is 15 residues long. Looked up from germline, CDR1 is SGHAT and CDR2 is FQNNGV. DNA for the CDR3: TGTGCCAGCAGCATCAGGGGTGGCCCCTACAATGAGCAGTTCTTC. This encodes CASSIRGGPYNEQFF.

The chain couples TRBV11-2 to TRBJ1-5; the D is unclear. Germline values: CDR1 SGHAT, CDR2 FQNNGV. The CDR3 sequence is 14 residues long. With 2 bases removed from V and 4 bases from J, the gap between germline ends came to 9 bases. CDR3 sequence: CASSLTDINQPQHF. As DNA, the CDR3 is TGTGCCAGCAGCTTAACAGATATTAATCAGCCCCAGCATTTT.

V and J are TRBV7-3 and TRBJ2-7, with TRBD2 identical over 9 bases. The CDR3 spans 16 residues. Germline lookup yields CDR1 SGHTA and CDR2 FQGTGA. V trimming: 5 bases; J trimming: 3 bases; junction bases outside the gene matches: 11. The CDR3 loop reads CASSPKIAGAIYEQYF. The CDR3 DNA reads as TGTGCCAGCAGCCCAAAAATAGCGGGGGCAATCTACGAGCAGTACTTC.

The chain uses TRBV6-1 and TRBJ1-2, with 7 nucleotides matching TRBD1. Germline V gene data show CDR1 as MNHNS and CDR2 as SASEGT. This CDR3 spans 14 amino acids. Trimming cost V 3 bases and J 4 bases; bases outside gene matches: 5. For the CDR3, the DNA is TGTGCCAGCAGTGATTCACAGGGGATCTATGGCTACACCTTC. Protein product: CASSDSQGIYGYTF.

In this sample, this clone turned up a few times. The genes are TRBV6-4 and TRBJ1-3; D remains unclear. The CDR3 totals 15 residues. The germline gives CDR1 MRHNA, CDR2 SNTAGT. The V end lost 7 bases, the J end lost 0 bases, and 13 bases lay between the germline ends. The CDR3 loop reads CASNLRDLSGNTIYF. The CDR3 coding sequence is TGTGCCAGCAATCTCCGGGATCTCTCTGGAAACACCATATATTTT.

The rearrangement links TRBV7-8 to TRBJ1-2; D call uncertain. CDR3 length: 16 residues. Trimming pared 0 bases from V and 0 bases from J, leaving 11 bases between. Looked up from germline, CDR1 is SGHVS and CDR2 is FQNEAQ. CDR3 in DNA: TGTGCCAGCAGCTTAGCATCGTCCGGGGCTAACTATGGCTACACCTTC. Translation: CASSLASSGANYGYTF.

This clone occurred a few times. The V call is TRBV14, the J call TRBJ1-2; unclear D gene. Germline V gives CDR1 SGHDN, CDR2 FVKESK. Trimming shortened V by 1 base and J by 2 bases, and 11 bases separated the two germline ends. This CDR3 spans 15 amino acids. CDR3 sequence (DNA): TGTGCCAGCAGCCAAGTAGAGGGTTGGAACTATGGCTACACCTTC. Encoded protein: CASSQVEGWNYGYTF.

The chain couples TRBV7-3 to TRBJ2-7; possibly TRBD2 for D (6 bases). This CDR3 region has 14 residues. Trimming pared 5 bases from V and 0 bases from J, leaving 11 bases between. Germline loops: CDR1 SGHTA, CDR2 FQGTGA. CDR3 in DNA: TGTGCCAGCAGCCCAGGGAGGACCTCCTACGAGCAGTACTTC. Translating gives CASSPGRTSYEQYF.

The chain combines TRBV7-2 with TRBJ2-7; D is undetermined. The ends were cut back, 1 base at V and 4 bases at J, with 14 bases in the middle. CDR1 is SGHTA and CDR2 is FQGNSA in the germline V gene. This CDR3 contains 15 residues. CDR3 in amino acids: CASSLVPSYLYEQYF. The CDR3, as DNA: TGTGCCAGCAGCTTAGTCCCATCCTATCTTTACGAGCAGTACTTC.

The chain carries TRBV7-9 and TRBJ2-2; 12 bases are shared with TRBD2. Unmatched junction bases numbered 7, after V lost 5 bases and J lost 6 bases. Germline loops: CDR1 SEHNR, CDR2 FQNEAQ (reference sequence). There are 16 residues in the CDR3. The CDR3 here is CASSRPLAGGPGELFF. CDR3 coding DNA: TGTGCCAGCAGCCGCCCCCTAGCGGGAGGGCCCGGGGAGCTGTTTTTT.

With respect to this clone: Other DNA sequences in this sample translate to the same CDR3. The chain carries TRBV27 and TRBJ1-1; a possible D gene is TRBD1 (5 bases). The V end was cut by 6 bases, the J end by 6 bases, with 17 bases between. This CDR3 contains 14 residues. Looked up from germline, CDR1 is MNHEY and CDR2 is SMNVEV (reference sequence). The CDR3 here is CASSFHPQGAEAFF. The CDR3 coding sequence is TGTGCCAGCAGCTTCCACCCCCAGGGCGCTGAAGCTTTCTTT.

The chain carries TRBV19 and TRBJ2-2, with D possibly TRBD1 on 5 matching bases. The germline CDR1 and CDR2 sequences are LNHDA and SQIVND (reference sequence). CDR3 length: 14 amino acids. Trimming took off 7 bases at V and 1 base at J, with 10 bases between the two ends. CDR3 loop: CASTLGQNTGELFF. DNA of the CDR3: TGTGCCAGTACCCTCGGACAGAACACCGGGGAGCTGTTTTTT.

J is TRBJ1-2 and V is TRBV21-1; TRBD1, the D gene given by the table, was not confirmed from the DNA. TRBV21-1 is reported as a pseudogene. The CDR3 has 18 residues. CDR3 sequence: CASSNRCVQGASQSGYTF. The CDR3, as DNA: TGTGCCAGCAGCAACCGTTGCGTCCAGGGGGCGTCTCAATCCGGCTACACCTTC.

The rearrangement links TRBV29-1 to TRBJ2-1; a weak D match, TRBD2 (6 bases). Germline V gives CDR1 SQVTM, CDR2 ANQGSEA. Trimming pared 4 bases from V and 9 bases from J, leaving 16 bases between. CDR3 length: 13 residues. The CDR3 DNA reads TGCAGCGTTGTTAGGACTAACAGCCGTGAGCAGTTCTTC. The encoded protein is CSVVRTNSREQFF.

This clone turned up a few times. The chain is built from TRBV10-1 and TRBJ2-7; 8 nucleotides match TRBD1. This CDR3 region has 15 residues. After removal of 6 bases from V and 3 bases from J, the junction contained 10 bases not matched to a gene. The germline CDR1 and CDR2 sequences are WNHNN and SYGVQD (reference sequence). The CDR3 nucleotides read TGCGCCAGCAGAAAGGACAGGGACTCGGTCTACGAGCAGTACTTC. It specifies CASRKDRDSVYEQYF.

The V gene is TRBV15, the J gene TRBJ1-5, with TRBD1 matching 9 bases. There are 15 residues in the CDR3. J was trimmed by 5 bases and V by 5 bases; bases with no gene match: 7. Germline loops: CDR1 LNHNV, CDR2 YYDKDF (reference sequence). Written as DNA, the CDR3 is TGTGCCACCAGCGTAAGAACAGGGGGCGATCAGCCCCAGCATTTT. Protein sequence: CATSVRTGGDQPQHF.

V gene TRBV6-1 combines with J gene TRBJ1-2; TRBD1 might be the D (5 bases). The ends were cut back, 5 bases at V and 4 bases at J, with 17 bases in the middle. The CDR3 runs to 15 residues. Germline loops: CDR1 MNHNS, CDR2 SASEGT. CDR3 protein: CASSPSTGHLYGYTF. DNA for the CDR3: TGTGCCAGCAGTCCCTCTACCGGACACCTCTATGGCTACACCTTC.

The rearrangement links TRBV5-1 to TRBJ1-1, with D uncertain. The CDR3 extends over 13 amino acids. Per the germline V gene, CDR1 is SGHRS and CDR2 is YFSETQ. V lost 5 bases and J lost 1, with 9 bases in between. CDR3 bases: TGCGCCAGCAGGTCCGGGAGGAACACTGAAGCTTTCTTT. This codes for CASRSGRNTEAFF.

The chain carries TRBV5-1 and TRBJ1-6; 7 bases line up with TRBD1. Germline CDR1 and CDR2: SGHRS and YFSETQ. V dropped 4 bases and J dropped 0; count of bases not matched to a gene: 4. The CDR3 loop spans 16 amino acids. The DNA of the CDR3 is TGCGCCAGCAGCCCTGGACAGGACTCCTATAATTCACCCCTCCACTTT. Translation: CASSPGQDSYNSPLHF.

This clone was recorded a few times. This chain joins TRBV5-1 and TRBJ1-6, with D uncertain. This CDR3 region has 14 residues. The germline V gene has CDR1 SGHRS and CDR2 YFSETQ. Trimming cost V 4 bases and J 7 bases, with 12 bases left between them. CDR3 sequence (DNA): TGCGCCAGCAGCCCCGGACGGGAGAATTCACCCCTCCACTTT. It codes for CASSPGRENSPLHF.

This clone has only one observation. The gene calls are TRBV25-1 and TRBJ2-1, with TRBD1 identical over 9 bases. Germline-derived CDR1 and CDR2 are MGHDK and SYGVNS. The CDR3 runs to 18 residues. V shed 4 bases and J 2 bases; nucleotides not matched to a gene: 12. CDR3 amino acids: CASSGQGVDPGTYNEQFF. The CDR3 nucleotides are TGTGCCAGCAGTGGACAGGGGGTCGACCCTGGAACCTACAATGAGCAGTTCTTC.

The CDR3 DNA reads TGTGCCAGCAGTCCCCACGCTACAGGTGAAAAACTGTTTTTT. Protein sequence: CASSPHATGEKLFF. The V gene is TRBV28, the J gene TRBJ1-4; D might be TRBD1 (5 bases). Germline V gene lookup returns CDR1 MDHEN and CDR2 SYDVKM. The CDR3 spans 14 residues. V was clipped by 5 bases and J by 7 bases, with 14 bases between them.

The chain carries TRBV25-1 and TRBJ2-2, with 8 bases matching TRBD1. The CDR3 totals 16 residues. Germline CDR1 is MGHDK and CDR2 is SYGVNS. V was clipped by 10 bases and J by 4 bases; unmatched bases: 14. This CDR3 is CATLGPGQGITGELFF. The CDR3 DNA reads TGTGCCACCCTTGGGCCCGGACAGGGTATCACCGGGGAGCTGTTTTTT.

V is TRBV7-3 and J is TRBJ1-2; D perhaps matches TRBD1 (5 bases). The CDR3 covers 13 residues. Germline CDR1 and CDR2: SGHTA and FQGTGA. The V and J ends lost 5 bases and 6 bases respectively, with 13 bases between them. The CDR3 protein is CASSLSARDGYTF. The CDR3, as DNA: TGTGCCAGCAGCCTCTCGGCCAGGGATGGCTACACCTTC.

In the case of this clone: The germline gene is not matched at one end of the junction; a read error may be the cause. V usage is TRBV15 and J usage is TRBJ2-1; the match to TRBD1 covers 9 bases. This CDR3 contains 15 residues. Germline lookup yields CDR1 LNHNV and CDR2 YYDKDF (reference sequence). The CDR3 spells CATKPGTGSYSEQFF. DNA of the CDR3: TGTGCCACCAAGCCCGGGACAGGGAGCTACAGTGAGCAGTTCTTC. Together with reference TRBV15 and TRBJ2-1, the CDR3 gives the full variable domain: DAMVIQNPRYQVTQFGKPVTLSCSQTLNHNVMYWYQQKSSQAPKLLFHYYDKDFNNEADTPDNFQSRRPNTSFCFLDIRSPGLGDTAMYLCATKPGTGSYSEQFFGPGTRLTVL.

The chain carries TRBV27 and TRBJ2-3; TRBD2 aligns across 14 bases. Germline CDR1 and CDR2: MNHEY and SMNVEV (reference sequence). J lost 5 bases, V lost 1 base, and 8 bases had no gene match. This CDR3 has 18 residues. CDR3 loop: CASSLLGLAGELGDTQYF. The CDR3 nucleotides are TGTGCCAGCAGTTTATTGGGACTAGCGGGGGAGCTCGGAGATACGCAGTATTTT.

The chain joins TRBV4-1 to TRBJ1-2; weak D call: TRBD1 (5 bases). V was trimmed by 0 bases and J by 7 bases, leaving 15 bases between them. Germline V gene lookup returns CDR1 MGHRA and CDR2 YSYEKL. The CDR3 runs to 15 residues. This CDR3 reads CASSQDVGGWSGYTF. The CDR3 DNA sequence: TGCGCCAGCAGCCAAGATGTTGGGGGGTGGAGTGGCTACACCTTC.

J is TRBJ1-4 and V is TRBV27; a possible D gene is TRBD1 (5 bases). Germline values: CDR1 MNHEY, CDR2 SMNVEV (reference sequence). V was pared by 3 bases and J by 8 bases, with 13 bases between. This CDR3 spans 14 amino acids. The DNA for the CDR3 is TGTGCCAGCAGTTTTAGGGAGGGGAGGGAAAAACTGTTTTTT. This codes for CASSFREGREKLFF.